These 11 T cell receptor beta chains share one sample of origin, sequenced in a study of T cell responses to AZD1222 COVID-19 vaccine. Sequencing was performed with immunoSEQ multiplex PCR; in TCRdb, only in-frame clones are kept and a portion is missing. The table records about 29,000 clones, 85% to 95% of them present only once. The starting material was peripheral blood, obtained on day 0 of AZD1222 vaccination. These receptors were obtained from an adult in good health.

J is TRBJ2-2 and V is TRBV6-5, with D maybe TRBD2 (6 bases). There are 14 residues in the CDR3. Germline loops: CDR1 MNHEY, CDR2 SVGAGI. The V gene lost 3 bases and the J gene lost 6 bases, with 11 bases spanning the gap. The CDR3 sequence: CASSYRLGAGELFF. In DNA form, the CDR3 reads TGTGCCAGCAGTTATCGACTAGGGGCCGGGGAGCTGTTTTTT.

The J gene is TRBJ2-7, the V gene TRBV11-1; D is possibly TRBD2 (6 bases). The germline V and J ends were trimmed by 4 bases and 3 bases, with 10 bases remaining between them. This CDR3 comprises 13 residues. Germline V gene lookup returns CDR1 SGHAT and CDR2 FQDESV (reference sequence). The CDR3 protein is CASSSGLYYEQYF. For the CDR3, the DNA is TGTGCCAGCAGCTCGGGACTCTACTACGAGCAGTACTTC.

The chain is built from TRBV15 and TRBJ2-3; D is uncertain. The germline V gene has CDR1 LNHNV and CDR2 YYDKDF (reference sequence). The ends were cut back, 1 base at V and 2 bases at J, with 7 bases in the middle. CDR3 length equals 14 residues. The DNA for the CDR3 is TGTGCCACCAGCAGAGTTCATAACACAGATACGCAGTATTTT. It is translated as CATSRVHNTDTQYF.

As DNA, the CDR3 is TGTGCCAGCAGCTTAATTGTGGCGAACACTGAAGCTTTCTTT. Translating gives CASSLIVANTEAFF. This rearrangement joins TRBV7-2 to TRBJ1-1, with no clear D. Trimming left V 2 bases short and J 1 base short, with 8 bases between. Germline CDR1 and CDR2: SGHTA and FQGNSA. The CDR3 totals 14 residues.

The V call is TRBV15, the J call TRBJ1-4; D remains ambiguous. The CDR3 has 17 residues. Per the germline V gene, CDR1 is LNHNV and CDR2 is YYDKDF (reference sequence). V shed 1 base and J shed 0 bases, with 12 bases lying between them. Written as DNA, the CDR3 is TGTGCCACCAGCAGAGCCTTTCCAGACCCAACTAATGAAAAACTGTTTTTT. As protein: CATSRAFPDPTNEKLFF.

The chain is built from TRBV6-1 and TRBJ2-7, with D maybe TRBD2 (5 bases). V lost 1 base and J 0 bases, leaving 10 bases between the germline ends. The germline gives CDR1 MNHNS, CDR2 SASEGT. This CDR3 has 15 residues. The DNA for the CDR3 is TGTGCCAGCAGTGAAGGTCGGGGTGCCTCCTACGAGCAGTACTTC. Protein product: CASSEGRGASYEQYF.

The rearrangement uses TRBV10-2 and TRBJ2-1; D not certain. V was trimmed by 7 bases and J by 5 bases, leaving 18 bases between them. Germline V gene data show CDR1 as WSHSY and CDR2 as SAAADI. This CDR3 comprises 15 residues. The CDR3 protein is CASTVERLPNNEQFF. The CDR3 region has the DNA TGCGCCAGCACCGTCGAGCGCCTCCCCAACAATGAGCAGTTCTTC.

The chain carries TRBV30 and TRBJ1-3, with 7 bases aligning to TRBD1. CDR1 GTSNPN and CDR2 SVGIG come from the germline V gene (reference sequence). The J segment lost 2 bases and the V segment lost 3 bases, leaving 4 bases of the junction unmatched. CDR3 length equals 14 residues. The CDR3 coding sequence is TGTGCCTGGAGGACCACAGGGGCTGGAAACACCATATATTTT. Protein: CAWRTTGAGNTIYF. Full variable domain (rest looked up from reference TRBV30 and TRBJ1-3): SQTIHQWPATLVQPVGSPLSLECTVEGTSNPNLYWYRQAAGRGLQLLFYSVGIGQISSEVPQNLSASRPQDRQFILSSKKLLLSDSGFYLCAWRTTGAGNTIYFGEGSWLTVV.

The chain carries TRBV9 and TRBJ2-2, with 12 positions matching TRBD2. This CDR3 region has 17 residues. V gave up 2 bases and J gave up 5 bases; unmatched junction bases: 7. Per germline, CDR1 SGDLS and CDR2 YYNGEE. The CDR3 DNA sequence: TGTGCCAGCAGCGTCCCGGGACTAGCGGGCTCGACCGGGGAGCTGTTTTTT. This sequence encodes CASSVPGLAGSTGELFF.

The chain has TRBV4-2 and TRBJ1-5, with D perhaps TRBD1 (5 bases). Trimming took 0 bases from V and 1 from J, leaving 7 bases between them. Germline assignment: CDR1 LGHNA and CDR2 YNFKEQ. This CDR3 has 15 residues. The CDR3, as DNA: TGTGCCAGCAGCCAAGAATGGGGGAGCAATCAGCCCCAGCATTTT. Protein: CASSQEWGSNQPQHF.

The CDR3 DNA reads TGTGCCAGCAGCTTGGGGCCCTGGGGCAATCAGCCCCAGCATTTT. This sequence encodes CASSLGPWGNQPQHF. The chain links TRBV5-6 to TRBJ1-5; D is unresolved. In germline, CDR1 is SGHDT, CDR2 YYEEEE. V was clipped by 0 bases and J by 2 bases, with 9 bases between them. The length of the CDR3 is 15 residues.